This entry lists 26 T cell receptor beta chains sequenced from one sample in a study of Ad26.COV2.S vaccination and SARS-CoV-2 variants. The method was immunoSEQ multiplex PCR; TCRdb's version includes in-frame clones alone and lacks a portion of them. The table has around 450,000 clones, about 91% seen once. Treatment denoted: some 20 received Ad26.COV2.S at low or high dose, single or two shots; about 5 received placebo; per-sample allocation not given. Vaccine and placebo recipients were sampled on day 63 after the first injection. The sequencing used peripheral blood, collected in a trial of Ad26.COV2.S vaccine versus placebo. These receptors were obtained from a person aged 18 to 65 who received the Ad26.COV2.S COVID-19 vaccine or a placebo.

J is TRBJ1-4 and V is TRBV5-1; D not resolved. This CDR3 has 16 amino acids. CDR1 is SGHRS and CDR2 is YFSETQ in the germline V gene. The V end was cut by 3 bases, the J end by 3 bases, with 15 bases between. The CDR3 here is CASSSLPVTPNEKLFF. The CDR3 bases are TGCGCCAGCAGCTCCCTCCCTGTTACGCCTAATGAAAAACTGTTTTTT.

This clone was found a few times. The chain combines TRBV5-1 with TRBJ1-1, with unresolved D. Trimming removed 2 bases from V and 7 bases from J, with 21 bases in between. The V gene's germline CDR1 is SGHRS and CDR2 YFSETQ. The CDR3 has 16 residues. The CDR3, as DNA: TGCGCCAGCAGCTTAAGACCCGACTTTGGGCCTAGTGAAGCTTTCTTT. This sequence encodes CASSLRPDFGPSEAFF. Full variable domain (rest looked up from reference TRBV5-1 and TRBJ1-1): KAGVTQTPRYLIKTRGQQVTLSCSPISGHRSVSWYQQTPGQGLQFLFEYFSETQRNKGNFPGRFSGRQFSNSRSEMNVSTLELGDSALYLCASSLRPDFGPSEAFFGQGTRLTVV.

V is TRBV7-8 and J is TRBJ1-1; D gene unclear. The CDR3 is made up of 13 amino acids. Trimming took 4 bases from V and 2 from J, leaving 8 bases between them. Germline CDR1 reads SGHVS; CDR2 reads FQNEAQ. The CDR3 sequence is CASSSRVNTEAFF. The CDR3 coding sequence is TGTGCCAGCAGCTCTCGGGTAAACACTGAAGCTTTCTTT.

The chain couples TRBV18 to TRBJ1-2, with TRBD1 matching over 9 bases. The ends lost 3 bases at V and 4 bases at J; junction bases unmatched: 3. CDR1 is KGHSH, CDR2 LQKENI, per germline. This CDR3 is 14 amino acids long. The CDR3 protein is CASSPQDRGYGYTF. For the CDR3, the DNA is TGTGCCAGCTCACCCCAGGACAGGGGCTATGGCTACACCTTC.

The gene calls are TRBV2 and TRBJ2-7; 8 positions match TRBD2. The germline gives CDR1 SNHLY, CDR2 FYNNEI. J lost 2 bases, V lost 3 bases, and 9 bases had no gene match. This CDR3 comprises 16 residues. The CDR3 DNA reads TGTGCCAGCAGTGACCCCGGGACTAGAGCGGCCTACGAGCAGTACTTC. Translation: CASSDPGTRAAYEQYF. Using reference TRBV2 and TRBJ2-7 for the parts outside the CDR3, the full variable domain is EPEVTQTPSHQVTQMGQEVILRCVPISNHLYFYWYRQILGQKVEFLVSFYNNEISEKSEIFDDQFSVERPDGSNFTLKIRSTKLEDSAMYFCASSDPGTRAAYEQYFGPGTRLTVT.

The rearrangement links TRBV5-4 to TRBJ1-2; TRBD1 agrees at 9 bases. Germline V gives CDR1 SGHNT, CDR2 YYREEE (reference sequence). CDR3 length: 14 residues. V lost 5 bases and J lost 3; bases outside the gene matches: 5. The CDR3 reads CASSPTGGYYGYTF. Written as DNA, the CDR3 is TGTGCCAGCAGTCCCACAGGGGGCTACTATGGCTACACCTTC.

This clone was observed a single time. Written as DNA, the CDR3 is TGTGCCAGCAGCCCAGGACTAGCGGGGGGGCCGGGGCAAGAGACCCAGTACTTC. Translated: CASSPGLAGGPGQETQYF. This chain joins TRBV7-9 and TRBJ2-5; 15 nucleotides match TRBD2. Germline values: CDR1 SEHNR, CDR2 FQNEAQ (reference sequence). CDR3 size: 18 residues. Unmatched junction bases numbered 9, after V lost 5 bases and J lost 2 bases. Full variable domain (missing parts from reference TRBV7-9 and TRBJ2-5): DTGVSQNPRHKITKRGQNVTFRCDPISEHNRLYWYRQTLGQGPEFLTYFQNEAQLEKSRLLSDRFSAERPKGSFSTLEIQRTEQGDSAMYLCASSPGLAGGPGQETQYFGPGTRLLVL.

This rearrangement joins TRBV6-5 to TRBJ1-2; D is undetermined. Trimming stripped 0 bases from V and 4 bases from J, with 12 bases between. The V gene's germline CDR1 is MNHEY and CDR2 SVGAGI. This CDR3 contains 15 residues. The CDR3 protein is CASSYSRVGVYGYTF. The CDR3 DNA follows: TGTGCCAGCAGTTACTCGAGAGTTGGGGTCTATGGCTACACCTTC.

V usage is TRBV6-2 or TRBV6-3 and J usage is TRBJ2-1; TRBD2 matches at 7 bases. There are 16 residues in the CDR3. From germline, CDR1 is MNHEY and CDR2 SVGEGT. V lost 0 bases and J lost 3; bases outside the gene matches: 5. The DNA of the CDR3 is TGTGCCAGCAGTTACTCGAGTCTAGCGGTCTACAATGAGCAGTTCTTC. Residues: CASSYSSLAVYNEQFF.

The J gene is TRBJ2-7, the V gene TRBV2; 8 positions agree with TRBD1. Germline-derived CDR1 and CDR2 are SNHLY and FYNNEI. The V and J ends lost 7 bases and 6 bases, in that order; junction bases with no gene match: 11. CDR3 length equals 14 residues. The CDR3: CASTPWGQGAEQYV. In nucleotides, the CDR3 is TGTGCCAGCACCCCGTGGGGGCAGGGGGCCGAGCAGTACGTC.

In regard to this clone: A junction end diverges from the germline sequence, so it may reflect a read error. The rearrangement uses TRBV5-1 and TRBJ2-2; D call uncertain. The CDR3 covers 15 residues. CDR1 SGHRS and CDR2 YFSETQ come from the germline V gene. CDR3 nucleotide sequence: TGCGCCAGCAGCTTTCATGAGACGAACTCCGGGGAGCTGTTTTTT. This gives the protein CASSFHETNSGELFF.

This clone occurred once. The chain joins TRBV15 to TRBJ2-2; D is possibly TRBD2 (5 bases). Between the trimmed V and J ends, which lost 9 bases and 3 bases, there was a span of 17 bases. The germline V gene encodes CDR1 LNHNV and CDR2 YYDKDF (reference sequence). This CDR3 region has 15 residues. CDR3 bases: TGTGCCACGAGAGAAGGGAGAAAGGACACCGGGGAGCTGTTTTTT. This codes for CATREGRKDTGELFF.

This chain joins TRBV28 and TRBJ1-1; D possibly corresponds to TRBD1 (5 bases). From germline, CDR1 is MDHEN and CDR2 SYDVKM. V shed 3 bases and J shed 11 bases, with 13 bases lying between them. This CDR3 is 12 amino acids long. Written as DNA, the CDR3 is TGTGCCAGCAGTTTTGGGGGTAGGATCGCTTTCTTT. Encoded protein: CASSFGGRIAFF.

This clone was detected only once. The chain joins TRBV4-3 to TRBJ2-2, with D perhaps TRBD1 or TRBD2 (5 bases each). Trimming took off 0 bases at V and 3 bases at J, with 14 bases between the two ends. The CDR3 covers 17 residues. CDR1 is LGHNA, CDR2 YSLEER, per germline. CDR3 nucleotides: TGCGCCAGCAGCCAAGAGACCCGGGACGGAGACACCGGGGAGCTGTTTTTT. Translated: CASSQETRDGDTGELFF.

The chain couples TRBV27 to TRBJ2-5; the match to TRBD1 covers 8 bases. Germline assignment: CDR1 MNHEY and CDR2 SMNVEV (reference sequence). This CDR3 comprises 17 residues. V lost 2 bases and J lost 5; bases outside the gene matches: 13. The CDR3 here is CASSLGLPTGVGETQYF. CDR3 bases: TGTGCCAGCAGTTTAGGTCTCCCGACAGGGGTGGGGGAGACCCAGTACTTC.

The gene calls are TRBV30 and TRBJ2-3, with TRBD2 matching 9 bases. The CDR3 has 16 residues. With V trimmed by 0 bases and J by 3 bases, 7 bases remained unmatched. Germline V gene data show CDR1 as GTSNPN and CDR2 as SVGIG (reference sequence). CDR3: CAWSVFAGGWTDTQYF. The CDR3 nucleotides read TGTGCCTGGAGTGTCTTTGCGGGGGGGTGGACAGATACGCAGTATTTT.

J is TRBJ2-3 and V is TRBV6-2 or TRBV6-3, with TRBD2 matching over 10 bases. CDR3 length: 16 amino acids. Germline assignment: CDR1 MNHEY and CDR2 SVGEGT. V shed 2 bases, J shed 2 bases, and the junction held 4 bases outside the gene matches. The CDR3 DNA sequence: TGTGCCAGCAGTTACCGTACTAGCGGGACCACAGATACGCAGTATTTT. This sequence encodes CASSYRTSGTTDTQYF.

The J gene is TRBJ2-3, the V gene TRBV7-2; 9 bases match TRBD2. Germline V gene data show CDR1 as SGHTA and CDR2 as FQGNSA. This CDR3 contains 16 residues. The J segment lost 5 bases and the V segment lost 4 bases, leaving 10 bases of the junction unmatched. The CDR3 reads CASSSQPGLAGDTQYF. The CDR3 DNA follows: TGTGCCAGCAGCTCTCAACCGGGACTAGCAGGAGATACGCAGTATTTT. Full variable domain (rest looked up from reference TRBV7-2 and TRBJ2-3): GAGVSQSPSNKVTEKGKDVELRCDPISGHTALYWYRQSLGQGLEFLIYFQGNSAPDKSGLPSDRFSAERTGGSVSTLTIQRTQQEDSAVYLCASSSQPGLAGDTQYFGPGTRLTVL.

This chain joins TRBV11-2 and TRBJ1-6; D not resolved. This CDR3 has 12 amino acids. V was shortened by 5 bases and J by 13 bases, with 12 bases between the two germline ends. The V gene's germline CDR1 is SGHAT and CDR2 FQNNGV. Here the CDR3 reads CASSPGVGPLHF. The DNA for the CDR3 is TGTGCCAGCAGCCCCGGCGTAGGGCCCCTCCACTTT.

This chain joins TRBV5-1 and TRBJ2-1, with TRBD2 identical over 11 bases. Germline values: CDR1 SGHRS, CDR2 YFSETQ. CDR3 size: 14 residues. The V segment lost 3 bases and the J segment 8 bases; nucleotides outside the gene matches: 4. This CDR3 is CASSWGLAVDEQFF. The CDR3 nucleotides are TGCGCCAGCAGCTGGGGACTAGCGGTCGATGAGCAGTTCTTC.

The chain employs TRBV10-3 and TRBJ1-5, with D perhaps matching TRBD1 (5 bases). Germline CDR1 ENHRY, CDR2 SYGVKD. This CDR3 contains 16 residues. V was trimmed by 4 bases and J by 1 base, leaving 14 bases between them. CDR3 nucleotide sequence: TGTGCCATCAGTGGTGCTTTTGGGGCGAGCAATCAGCCCCAGCATTTT. It specifies CAISGAFGASNQPQHF.

This clone was found a few times. The V call is TRBV21-1, the J call TRBJ1-4; whether TRBD1, the table's D call, matches the DNA was not checked. TRBV21-1 is a recognized pseudogene. The CDR3 sequence is 18 residues long. The CDR3: CASSNRNRGHPTNEKLFF. The CDR3 nucleotides read TGTGCCAGCAGCAACAGGAACAGGGGGCACCCAACTAATGAAAAACTGTTTTTT.

The chain employs TRBV12-3 or TRBV12-4 and TRBJ1-2; D ambiguous. V lost 5 bases and J lost 8, with 15 bases in between. The CDR3 has 13 residues. The CDR3 bases are TGTGCCAGCAGTCCTCCCCTCACGTGGGGCTACACCTTC. It encodes CASSPPLTWGYTF.

This clone was seen more than once but under ten times. The same CDR3 is also encoded by other DNA sequences in this sample. The rearrangement links TRBV5-1 to TRBJ2-3; D is unclear. V was cut by 0 bases and J by 6 bases, with 2 bases left in between. The germline V gene encodes CDR1 SGHRS and CDR2 YFSETQ. The CDR3 totals 11 residues. CDR3 region: CASSLADTQYF. CDR3 in DNA: TGCGCCAGCAGCTTGGCTGATACGCAGTATTTT.

The chain employs TRBV9 and TRBJ1-2; possibly TRBD1 for D (5 bases). V was cut by 4 bases and J by 8 bases, with 24 bases left in between. The germline V gene encodes CDR1 SGDLS and CDR2 YYNGEE. The CDR3 has 16 amino acids. CDR3 bases: TGTGCCAGCAGCCCCAGAGGGGTCCGATCGGAGGCGGGCTACACCTTC. Protein: CASSPRGVRSEAGYTF.

This clone occurred once. The chain has TRBV5-4 and TRBJ2-1; maybe TRBD2 (5 bases). The CDR3 is 12 residues long. V dropped 4 bases and J dropped 9 bases, with 11 bases sitting between them. The germline CDR1 and CDR2 sequences are SGHNT and YYREEE (reference sequence). The CDR3 DNA is TGTGCCAGCAGCCCTGCCCGGGGTGAGCAGTTCTTC. Translated, it gives CASSPARGEQFF.